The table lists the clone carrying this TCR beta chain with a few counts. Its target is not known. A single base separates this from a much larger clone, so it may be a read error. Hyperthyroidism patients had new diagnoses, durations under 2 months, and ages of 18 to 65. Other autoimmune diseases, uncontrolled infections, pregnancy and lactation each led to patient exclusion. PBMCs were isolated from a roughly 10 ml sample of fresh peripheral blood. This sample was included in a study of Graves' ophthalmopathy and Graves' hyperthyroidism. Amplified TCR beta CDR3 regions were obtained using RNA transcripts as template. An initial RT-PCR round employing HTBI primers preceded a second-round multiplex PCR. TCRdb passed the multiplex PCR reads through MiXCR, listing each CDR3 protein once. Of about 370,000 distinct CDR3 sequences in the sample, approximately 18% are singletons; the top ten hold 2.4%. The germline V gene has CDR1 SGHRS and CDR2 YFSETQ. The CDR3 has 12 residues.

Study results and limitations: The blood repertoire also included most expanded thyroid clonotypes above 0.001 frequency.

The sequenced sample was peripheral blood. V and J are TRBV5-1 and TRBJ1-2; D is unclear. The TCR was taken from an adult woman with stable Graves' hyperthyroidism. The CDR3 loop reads CTSSLEARGYTF. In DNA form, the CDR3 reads TGCACCAGCAGCTTGGAGGCCCGGGGCTACACCTTC.